A selection of T cell receptor beta chains follows, all from one sample in a study of identical twins. TCRdb re-analysed the 5' RACE reads in MiXCR, keeping a single row per CDR3 protein. This table has approximately 890,000 distinct CDR3 sequences, more than 9% appearing once. These data also formed part of another study, on yellow fever vaccine responses in identical twins.

The sequenced material came from PBMCs. The source of these receptors is a woman aged 18 to 35 in good health. CDR3s include the opening cysteine and the closing phenylalanine or tryptophan. Each record gives: D gene, J gene, clone size, V gene, CDR3 DNA, CDR3 protein. The D gene is left open where the match is weak. Clone size is given for some rows only: seen once, a few or many times, or a class if the clone is expanded.

d_call: -; j_call: TRBJ2-1; clone_size: many; v_call: TRBV7-9; cdr3_nt: TGTGCCAGCAGCTTTTGGGGGGACAAACAAGCGAGTGAGCAGTTCTTC; cdr3_aa: CASSFWGDKQASEQFF
d_call: -; j_call: TRBJ1-6; clone_size: once; v_call: TRBV10-1; cdr3_nt: TGCGCCGCGACAGGAGGCCCGGGGGCATATAATTCACCCCTCCACTTT; cdr3_aa: CAATGGPGAYNSPLHF
d_call: -; j_call: TRBJ2-1; clone_size: few; v_call: TRBV7-3; cdr3_nt: TGTGCCAGCAGCTTAACGTTTGGGCAGGGACAGTTCTTC; cdr3_aa: CASSLTFGQGQFF
d_call: -; j_call: TRBJ2-6; clone_size: -; v_call: TRBV5-1; cdr3_nt: TGCGCCAGCAGCTTGCGGAGTGGAGGGGCCAACGTCCTGACTTTC; cdr3_aa: CASSLRSGGANVLTF
d_call: -; j_call: TRBJ2-1; clone_size: -; v_call: TRBV5-5; cdr3_nt: TGTGCCAGCAGCTTGGGACAAACTCTGAGCTCCTACAATGAGCAGTTCTTC; cdr3_aa: CASSLGQTLSSYNEQFF
d_call: -; j_call: TRBJ1-2; clone_size: -; v_call: TRBV9; cdr3_nt: TGTGCCAGCAGCGCGAACCAGGGTAACTATGGCTACACCTTC; cdr3_aa: CASSANQGNYGYTF
d_call: -; j_call: TRBJ2-3; clone_size: -; v_call: TRBV5-1; cdr3_nt: TGCGCCAGCAGCTTCGACAGGAGCACAGGTACGCAGTATTTT; cdr3_aa: CASSFDRSTGTQYF
d_call: -; j_call: TRBJ2-1; clone_size: -; v_call: TRBV12-5; cdr3_nt: TGTGCTAGTGGTTTGGTAAAGGGGCCGCTATACAATGAGCAGTTCTTC; cdr3_aa: CASGLVKGPLYNEQFF
d_call: -; j_call: TRBJ2-1; clone_size: few; v_call: TRBV5-1; cdr3_nt: TGCGCCAGCAGCTTCTCAAACTCCTACAATGAGCAGTTCTTC; cdr3_aa: CASSFSNSYNEQFF
d_call: -; j_call: TRBJ2-5; clone_size: few; v_call: TRBV6-1; cdr3_nt: TGTGCCAGCAGTAATTCAGCGAGGGTAGGGGCAGAGACCCAGTACTTC; cdr3_aa: CASSNSARVGAETQYF
d_call: -; j_call: TRBJ2-6; clone_size: -; v_call: TRBV27; cdr3_nt: TGTGCCAGCACCCCCTCTGGGGCCAACGTCCTGACTTTC; cdr3_aa: CASTPSGANVLTF
d_call: -; j_call: TRBJ1-1; clone_size: many; v_call: TRBV10-3; cdr3_nt: TGTGCCATCAGCTACGGACAGAAAATGAACACTGAAGCTTTCTTT; cdr3_aa: CAISYGQKMNTEAFF
d_call: -; j_call: TRBJ2-3; clone_size: -; v_call: TRBV20-1; cdr3_nt: TGCAGTGCTAGAGTTCCTGGAGGTACGCAGTATTTT; cdr3_aa: CSARVPGGTQYF
d_call: -; j_call: TRBJ1-1; clone_size: few; v_call: TRBV3-1; cdr3_nt: TGTGCCAGCAGCCAAGGGGGCAGTTCCGCCCTGAACACTGAAGCTTTCTTT; cdr3_aa: CASSQGGSSALNTEAFF
d_call: -; j_call: TRBJ2-5; clone_size: -; v_call: TRBV12-3/TRBV12-4; cdr3_nt: TGTGCCAGCAGTTTAATAGGGGGGGGTGGCCAAGAGACCCAGTACTTC; cdr3_aa: CASSLIGGGGQETQYF
d_call: TRBD2; j_call: TRBJ2-1; clone_size: -; v_call: TRBV6-5; cdr3_nt: TGTGCCAGCAGTATACTAGCGGGAGGGCTCAATGAGCAGTTCTTC; cdr3_aa: CASSILAGGLNEQFF